The rows below give T cell receptor beta chains drawn from one sample of a study of T cells in Graves' hyperthyroidism and ophthalmopathy. Using its own MiXCR run on the multiplex PCR reads, TCRdb lists one record per CDR3 protein. The sample consists of about 740,000 distinct CDR3 sequences, about 14% of them appearing once. Sequenced sample: blood. Source of these receptors: a woman younger than 30 with Graves' hyperthyroidism. CDR3s include the opening cysteine and the closing phenylalanine or tryptophan. The order of the fields is CDR3 DNA, CDR3 protein, clone size, V gene, J gene, D gene. D genes are given only for firm matches. Expanded clones get a size class; other rows say once, few or many, or leave the size out.

CDR3nt: TGCGCCAGCAGCCAAGTTACCGGGACAGGGTTTCACGAGCAGTACTTC; CDR3aa: CASSQVTGTGFHEQYF; abundance: many; v_gene: TRBV4-3; j_gene: TRBJ2-7; d_gene: TRBD1
CDR3nt: TGTGCCAGCAGCTCGGGACAGGGCGCCTACACCTTC; CDR3aa: CASSSGQGAYTF; abundance: -; v_gene: TRBV7-9; j_gene: TRBJ1-2; d_gene: TRBD1
CDR3nt: TGTGCCAGCAGTTATGCCCCCGCCCGAGACTGGCGTTGCGAGCAGTACTTC; CDR3aa: CASSYAPARDWRCEQYF; abundance: few; v_gene: TRBV6-2/TRBV6-3; j_gene: TRBJ2-7; d_gene: -
CDR3nt: TGTGCCAGCAGCCAAGCATCAGCAAAACTGTTTTTT; CDR3aa: CASSQASAKLFF; abundance: -; v_gene: TRBV14; j_gene: TRBJ1-4; d_gene: -
CDR3nt: TGTGCCAGTTACAGGGGGGGCTTGGGCGACACAGATACGCAGTATTTT; CDR3aa: CASYRGGLGDTDTQYF; abundance: many; v_gene: TRBV2; j_gene: TRBJ2-3; d_gene: -
CDR3nt: TGTGCCAGCAGCTTAGGGGCTAGCGGGAGACCCTACGAGCAGTACTTC; CDR3aa: CASSLGASGRPYEQYF; abundance: few; v_gene: TRBV13; j_gene: TRBJ2-7; d_gene: TRBD2
CDR3nt: TGCGCCAGCAGCTTGGGGGGGGCCGGACAGCCCCAGCATTTT; CDR3aa: CASSLGGAGQPQHF; abundance: many; v_gene: TRBV5-1; j_gene: TRBJ1-5; d_gene: -
CDR3nt: TGTGCCAGCAGCTTAGTTCAATATCTCAATGAGCAGTTCTTC; CDR3aa: CASSLVQYLNEQFF; abundance: few; v_gene: TRBV7-9; j_gene: TRBJ2-1; d_gene: -
CDR3nt: TGCGCCAGCAGGGATCAGGGAAGGGCGAACACTGAAGCTTTCTTT; CDR3aa: CASRDQGRANTEAFF; abundance: -; v_gene: TRBV10-1; j_gene: TRBJ1-1; d_gene: -
CDR3nt: TGTGCCAGCAGCCAGACAGGATTCAATTCACCCCTCCACTTT; CDR3aa: CASSQTGFNSPLHF; abundance: many; v_gene: TRBV3-1; j_gene: TRBJ1-6; d_gene: -
CDR3nt: TGCAGTGCTCAAGACCTTAGGAACCTAGCGGGAGGCGGGAACAATGAGCAGTTCTTC; CDR3aa: CSAQDLRNLAGGGNNEQFF; abundance: many; v_gene: TRBV20-1; j_gene: TRBJ2-1; d_gene: TRBD2
CDR3nt: TGTGCCAGCAGCGGCCGGGTAGAAGAGACCCAGTACTTC; CDR3aa: CASSGRVEETQYF; abundance: -; v_gene: TRBV7-2; j_gene: TRBJ2-5; d_gene: -
CDR3nt: TGTGCCAGCAGTCTGGGGATTTCTAACACAGATACGCAGTATTTT; CDR3aa: CASSLGISNTDTQYF; abundance: -; v_gene: TRBV28; j_gene: TRBJ2-3; d_gene: -
CDR3nt: TGTGCCTGGAGGCCCGGCCACACTGAAGCTTTCTTT; CDR3aa: CAWRPGHTEAFF; abundance: many; v_gene: TRBV30; j_gene: TRBJ1-1; d_gene: -
CDR3nt: TGTGCCAGCAGCGTAGATGCAGGGCGGGTCAATGAGCAGTTCTTC; CDR3aa: CASSVDAGRVNEQFF; abundance: few; v_gene: TRBV9; j_gene: TRBJ2-1; d_gene: -
CDR3nt: TGTGCCAGCAGCGTTGGGACTAGCGGAATTACAGATACGCAGTATTTT; CDR3aa: CASSVGTSGITDTQYF; abundance: -; v_gene: TRBV14; j_gene: TRBJ2-3; d_gene: TRBD2
CDR3nt: TGTGCCAGCAGTAACAGGGGGCTGCCCCAGCATTTT; CDR3aa: CASSNRGLPQHF; abundance: once; v_gene: TRBV27; j_gene: TRBJ1-5; d_gene: TRBD1
CDR3nt: TGTGCCAGCAGTCTCGGGTCGCTTAATGAGCAGTTCTTC; CDR3aa: CASSLGSLNEQFF; abundance: many; v_gene: TRBV27; j_gene: TRBJ2-1; d_gene: -
CDR3nt: TGTGCCAGCAGCCATTCCGTTCGACTAGCGGGAGGCACGAGGTACGAGCAGTACTTC; CDR3aa: CASSHSVRLAGGTRYEQYF; abundance: -; v_gene: TRBV14; j_gene: TRBJ2-7; d_gene: TRBD2
CDR3nt: TGTGCCAGCAGTTCCTACCCGGATCAGCCCCAGCATTTT; CDR3aa: CASSSYPDQPQHF; abundance: many; v_gene: TRBV6-1; j_gene: TRBJ1-5; d_gene: -
CDR3nt: TGTGCCAGCAGTTGGGGGGTCTCCTACGAGCAGTACTTC; CDR3aa: CASSWGVSYEQYF; abundance: many; v_gene: TRBV12-3/TRBV12-4; j_gene: TRBJ2-7; d_gene: -
CDR3nt: TGTGCCAGCATGAGGGGAGTCTTGTCCTACGAGCAGTACTTC; CDR3aa: CASMRGVLSYEQYF; abundance: many; v_gene: TRBV6-1; j_gene: TRBJ2-7; d_gene: -
CDR3nt: TGTGCCTGCAGGCTAGCGGGAGTTGGGACAGATACGCAGTATTTT; CDR3aa: CACRLAGVGTDTQYF; abundance: many; v_gene: TRBV30; j_gene: TRBJ2-3; d_gene: TRBD2
CDR3nt: TGTGCCACCTCAAAACTCAGCCAGCCCCAGCATTTT; CDR3aa: CATSKLSQPQHF; abundance: many; v_gene: TRBV12-3/TRBV12-4; j_gene: TRBJ1-5; d_gene: -
CDR3nt: TGTGCCAGCTCCCCTGCCGGGACTTTGCGAAACAATGAGCAGTTCTTC; CDR3aa: CASSPAGTLRNNEQFF; abundance: many; v_gene: TRBV18; j_gene: TRBJ2-1; d_gene: -
CDR3nt: TGCAGCGTCCCGGACCCCCCAGGGATGAATGAAGCTTTCTTT; CDR3aa: CSVPDPPGMNEAFF; abundance: many; v_gene: TRBV29-1; j_gene: TRBJ1-1; d_gene: -
CDR3nt: TGCGCCAGCAGCCTCAAGGGGGGACAGGGATCGAACACCGGGGAGCTGTTTTTT; CDR3aa: CASSLKGGQGSNTGELFF; abundance: -; v_gene: TRBV4-1; j_gene: TRBJ2-2; d_gene: TRBD1
CDR3nt: TGCAGTGCTAGCATGGCAGGGGCAAATAATCAGCCCCAGCATTTT; CDR3aa: CSASMAGANNQPQHF; abundance: -; v_gene: TRBV20-1; j_gene: TRBJ1-5; d_gene: -
CDR3nt: TGTGCCAGCAGTGCCCTTCCTCGGACTAGCGGGAGGGACGAGCAGTACTTC; CDR3aa: CASSALPRTSGRDEQYF; abundance: -; v_gene: TRBV6-1; j_gene: TRBJ2-7; d_gene: TRBD2
CDR3nt: TGCAGTGCTAGAGATAATCGACAGAAGGGGTATAATTCACCCCTCCACTTT; CDR3aa: CSARDNRQKGYNSPLHF; abundance: few; v_gene: TRBV20-1; j_gene: TRBJ1-6; d_gene: -
CDR3nt: TGTGCCATCAGTGTTCGACAGGGGAGGTCCTACAATGAGCAGTTCTTC; CDR3aa: CAISVRQGRSYNEQFF; abundance: -; v_gene: TRBV10-3; j_gene: TRBJ2-1; d_gene: TRBD1
CDR3nt: TGTGCCAGCAGTTACTCGAGTTCAGAGGGAAAGACCCAGTACTTC; CDR3aa: CASSYSSSEGKTQYF; abundance: -; v_gene: TRBV6-2/TRBV6-3; j_gene: TRBJ2-5; d_gene: -
CDR3nt: TGTGCCAGCAGTTCCGGCGGCTACCAAGAGACCCAGTACTTC; CDR3aa: CASSSGGYQETQYF; abundance: -; v_gene: TRBV28; j_gene: TRBJ2-5; d_gene: -